The 3 T cell receptor beta chains given below trace back to one sample, sequenced in a study of identical twins. TCRdb re-called the 5' RACE reads with MiXCR, one entry per CDR3 protein. Of approximately 890,000 distinct CDR3 sequences listed, roughly 12% were seen once; the top ten hold 1.5% to 2%. These data were likewise used in another study, on yellow fever vaccine responses in identical twins.

Sequencing was carried out using PBMCs. Receptors originate from a woman aged 18-35 years in good health.

The rearrangement links TRBV6-1 to TRBJ2-1; 12 nucleotides agree with TRBD2. V shed 5 bases and J 5 bases; nucleotides not matched to a gene: 10. CDR1 MNHNS and CDR2 SASEGT come from the germline V gene. CDR3 length: 17 amino acids. Written as DNA, the CDR3 is TGTGCCAGCAGTCCGAGGGCGGGGACTAGCGGGCACAATGAGCAGTTCTTC. This encodes CASSPRAGTSGHNEQFF.

This clonotype has just a few counts. The V gene is TRBV9, the J gene TRBJ1-2, with 11 bases fitting TRBD1. The V segment lost 3 bases and the J segment 4 bases; nucleotides outside the gene matches: 11. Germline values: CDR1 SGDLS, CDR2 YYNGEE. The CDR3 contains 17 residues. DNA for the CDR3: TGTGCCAGCAGCGGCACCGGGACAGGGGGAGAACTCTATGGCTACACCTTC. Amino acids: CASSGTGTGGELYGYTF. Based on the CDR3 plus reference TRBV9 and TRBJ1-2, the full variable domain is DSGVTQTPKHLITATGQRVTLRCSPRSGDLSVYWYQQSLDQGLQFLIQYYNGEERAKGNILERFSAQQFPDLHSELNLSSLELGDSALYFCASSGTGTGGELYGYTFGSGTRLTVV.

In this sample, this clonotype turned up many times. This rearrangement joins TRBV6-5 to TRBJ1-1; D perhaps matches TRBD1 (5 bases). The CDR3 is made up of 14 amino acids. The V gene's germline CDR1 is MNHEY and CDR2 SVGAGI. Trimming took off 3 bases at V and 0 bases at J, with 8 bases between the two ends. CDR3 DNA sequence: TGTGCCAGCAGTTATGGGGGTCTGAACACTGAAGCTTTCTTT. It encodes CASSYGGLNTEAFF.